The rows below give T cell receptor beta chains drawn from one sample of a study of blood T cell repertoires in COVID-19. Profiling relied on immunoSEQ multiplex PCR, and the TCRdb table lists in-frame clones only, not all of them. This sample has more than 200,000 clones; approximately 79% occur once, and the top ten carry approximately 4.9%. The source material was peripheral blood. These TCRs come from a woman at least 80 years old with active or convalescent COVID-19. The CDR3 runs from the conserved cysteine through the conserved F or W. The D gene is left open where the match is weak. Only some rows state a clone size, as once, few, many or a class for expanded clones.

J,D,size,V,DNA,CDR3
TRBJ1-4,-,-,TRBV7-9,TGTGCCAGCAGCGGGGGGACCACTAATGAAAAACTGTTTTTT,CASSGGTTNEKLFF
TRBJ2-1,TRBD2,-,TRBV5-1,TGCGCCAGCAGCTCCAAGTTTTCAGCGGGAGCATCCTACAATGAGCAGTTCTTC,CASSSKFSAGASYNEQFF
TRBJ1-2,-,once,TRBV10-3,TGTGCCATCAGCCCTGGGGGGGGCCGAGTTGGCTACACCTTC,CAISPGGGRVGYTF
TRBJ1-1,-,-,TRBV30,TGTGCCTGGAGTATGGGGCTGAACACTGAAGCTTTCTTT,CAWSMGLNTEAFF
TRBJ2-3,TRBD2,-,TRBV15,TGTGCCACCAGCAGAGTTCCCGGGGGGAGAGGGGCAGATACGCAGTATTTT,CATSRVPGGRGADTQYF
TRBJ1-6,TRBD1,-,TRBV2,TGTGCCAGTATAGCCCCGGACAGGGCTGTTAATTCACCCCTCCACTTT,CASIAPDRAVNSPLHF
TRBJ2-5,-,-,TRBV5-1,TGCGCCAGCAGCTTCCGAGGGGAGACCCAGTACTTC,CASSFRGETQYF
TRBJ1-1,-,-,TRBV3-1/TRBV3-2,TGTGCCAGCAGCGGAGATGTTACCGGGACTGAAGCTTTCTTT,CASSGDVTGTEAFF
TRBJ1-3,TRBD1,-,TRBV30,TGTGCCTGGAGTGGTGGTGGGACAGCTGGAAACACCATATATTTT,CAWSGGGTAGNTIYF
TRBJ2-3,TRBD2,-,TRBV19,TGTGCCAGTAAGGCCGAGCGGGGAGCTGAAAGCACAGATACGCAGTATTTT,CASKAERGAESTDTQYF
TRBJ1-1,-,-,TRBV28,TGTGCCAGCAGTTCATTTTCCGGGACACAAGCTAGAGCGAACACTGAAGCTTTCTTT,CASSSFSGTQARANTEAFF
TRBJ1-1,-,-,TRBV6-4,TGTGCCAGCACCGCCTCACCAGGGAACACTGAAGCTTTCTTT,CASTASPGNTEAFF
TRBJ2-6,-,-,TRBV6-5,TGTGCCAGCCTACGCTCTGGGGCCAACGTCCTGACTTTC,CASLRSGANVLTF
TRBJ1-2,-,-,TRBV19,TGTGCCAGTAGTATCGTCGGGGGGTCTAAATTCTATGGCTACACCTTC,CASSIVGGSKFYGYTF
TRBJ1-3,-,-,TRBV28,TGTGCCAGCAGTCCTGGACTGATCTCTGGAAACACCATATATTTT,CASSPGLISGNTIYF
TRBJ2-1,TRBD2,-,TRBV3-1/TRBV3-2,TGTGCCAGCGGGGGGACTAGCGGGAGGAACTACAATGAGCAGTTCTTC,CASGGTSGRNYNEQFF
TRBJ2-3,TRBD2,-,TRBV7-8,TGTGCCAGCAGCTTAGGGACTAGCGGGGGGGATACGCAGTATTTT,CASSLGTSGGDTQYF
TRBJ2-1,TRBD2,-,TRBV3-1/TRBV3-2,TGTGCCAGCAGCCCAAATATTACTACCCACCCATACACGAGCGGGAGGTACTACAATGAGCAGTTCTTC,CASSPNITTHPYTSGRYYNEQFF
TRBJ1-1,-,-,TRBV28,TGTGCCAGCAGTGCCACAGGGATTCAAGCTTTCTTT,CASSATGIQAFF
TRBJ2-7,TRBD1,-,TRBV19,TGTGCCAGTAGTATCGGACAGGGAGGATACGAGCAGTACTTC,CASSIGQGGYEQYF
TRBJ2-3,TRBD1,once,TRBV6-5,TGTGCCAGCAGATACATGGGACAGGGCATGAGAGATACGCAGTATTTT,CASRYMGQGMRDTQYF
TRBJ2-7,TRBD1,-,TRBV6-5,TGTGCCACCATGGACAGGGACTACGAGCAGTACTTC,CATMDRDYEQYF
TRBJ1-3,TRBD1,-,TRBV18,TGTGCCAGCTCACCAGGACAGGCCGGCTCTGGAAACACCATATATTTT,CASSPGQAGSGNTIYF
TRBJ1-1,-,few,TRBV27,TGTGCCAGCAGTTTAAAGGAGTGGACTGAAGCTTTCTTT,CASSLKEWTEAFF
TRBJ2-3,TRBD2,-,TRBV29-1,TGCAGCGTTGACTGGCGGGAGAGAGGGACAGATACGCAGTATTTT,CSVDWRERGTDTQYF
TRBJ2-1,-,-,TRBV19,TGTGCCAGTAGGAGGGAGGCCAATGAGCAGTTCTTC,CASRREANEQFF
TRBJ1-3,-,few,TRBV3-1/TRBV3-2,TGTGCCAGCAGCCAAGATGGACAGAACTCTGGAAACACCATATATTTT,CASSQDGQNSGNTIYF
TRBJ2-1,TRBD1,-,TRBV24-1,TGTGCCACCAGAGAAAATACAGGGGAATACGAGCAGTTCTTC,CATRENTGEYEQFF
TRBJ2-5,TRBD1,-,TRBV29-1,TGCAGCGGTAAAGACAGGGCCAAGACCCAGTACTTC,CSGKDRAKTQYF
TRBJ2-5,TRBD2,-,TRBV10-3,TGTGCCATCAGTGACAGGACTAGCGGGAAGGGGGAGACCCAGTACTTC,CAISDRTSGKGETQYF
TRBJ1-6,-,many,TRBV6-2/TRBV6-3,TGTGCCAGCAGTTACTCGCACGGGAGCTCCTATAATTCACCCCTCCACTTT,CASSYSHGSSYNSPLHF
TRBJ1-4,TRBD1,-,TRBV6-6,TGTGCCAGCAGTGGATCCGGGACAGGGGGCATGCAGGATGAAAAACTGTTTTTT,CASSGSGTGGMQDEKLFF
TRBJ1-1,-,-,TRBV2,TGTGCCAGCAGGGCGACAGCGAACACTGAAGCTTTCTTT,CASRATANTEAFF
TRBJ1-2,-,-,TRBV10-3,TGTGCCATCAGAGAGGCGGGTAACTATGGCTACACCTTC,CAIREAGNYGYTF
TRBJ1-1,-,-,TRBV18,TGTGCCAGCTCACTGCAACAGGGCAGGAACACTGAAGCTTTCTTT,CASSLQQGRNTEAFF
TRBJ2-5,-,-,TRBV6-5,TGTGCCAGCAGTTACTCGTCTATCCAAGAGACCCAGTACTTC,CASSYSSIQETQYF
TRBJ1-3,-,-,TRBV9,TGTGCCAGCAGCGTAGAGGCCCCAGGGGCTGGAAACACCATATATTTT,CASSVEAPGAGNTIYF
TRBJ2-1,-,-,TRBV21-1,TGTGCCAGCAGCAACCCCGGAGTGGCTAGCGCCTACAATGAGCAGTTCTTC,CASSNPGVASAYNEQFF
TRBJ2-3,-,-,TRBV6-2/TRBV6-3,TGTGCCAGCAGTTACATACAGACCTCAGATACGCAGTATTTT,CASSYIQTSDTQYF
TRBJ1-1,-,-,TRBV28,TGTGCCAGCAGTTCCCTCCCGGACACTGAAGCTTTCTTT,CASSSLPDTEAFF
TRBJ2-3,TRBD2,once,TRBV13,TGTGCCAGCAGCTTTAGCGGGAGGGGAACAGATACGCAGTATTTT,CASSFSGRGTDTQYF
TRBJ1-1,-,few,TRBV15,TGTGCCACCCAGATCATTGGAGGCACTGAAGCTTTCTTT,CATQIIGGTEAFF
TRBJ2-7,TRBD1,-,TRBV9,TGTGCCAGCAGCGTAGCTCTGGACAGGGCCTACGAGCAGTACTTC,CASSVALDRAYEQYF
TRBJ2-2,TRBD1,-,TRBV11-2,TGTGCCAGCAGCTTTGCCAGGGGGCATGGGGAGCTGTTTTTT,CASSFARGHGELFF
TRBJ2-7,-,-,TRBV6-1,TGTGCCAGCAGTGAAGGAGGTTACGAGCAGTACTTC,CASSEGGYEQYF
TRBJ2-2,-,-,TRBV3-1/TRBV3-2,TGTGCCAGCAGCCAAGTTGAGGACGGGGAGCTGTTTTTT,CASSQVEDGELFF
TRBJ2-1,-,-,TRBV7-6,TGTGCCAGCAGCTTGCTGTTGGGGAGGTCCTACAATGAGCAGTTCTTC,CASSLLLGRSYNEQFF
TRBJ2-7,-,once,TRBV10-1,TGCGCCAGCAGTGATGGTCAGGCAGTTTCCTACGAGCAGTACTTC,CASSDGQAVSYEQYF
TRBJ1-1,-,-,TRBV28,TGTGCCAGCAGAACTCTTGCCCCTACTGAAGCTTTCTTT,CASRTLAPTEAFF
TRBJ1-6,-,-,TRBV5-1,TGCGCCAGCAGCCTGGAGGGGGGGGGTTCACCCCTCCACTTT,CASSLEGGGSPLHF
TRBJ1-5,-,-,TRBV5-1,TGCGCCAGCAGCTTGGAGGGGCATCAGCCCCAGCATTTT,CASSLEGHQPQHF
TRBJ1-5,TRBD1,-,TRBV19,TGTGCCAGTAGTAAGGGACAGCAAAATCAGCCCCAGCATTTT,CASSKGQQNQPQHF
TRBJ1-2,-,-,TRBV18,TGTGCCAGCTCACCATACGTCGGGCAGGGCAGGGGCTACACCTTC,CASSPYVGQGRGYTF